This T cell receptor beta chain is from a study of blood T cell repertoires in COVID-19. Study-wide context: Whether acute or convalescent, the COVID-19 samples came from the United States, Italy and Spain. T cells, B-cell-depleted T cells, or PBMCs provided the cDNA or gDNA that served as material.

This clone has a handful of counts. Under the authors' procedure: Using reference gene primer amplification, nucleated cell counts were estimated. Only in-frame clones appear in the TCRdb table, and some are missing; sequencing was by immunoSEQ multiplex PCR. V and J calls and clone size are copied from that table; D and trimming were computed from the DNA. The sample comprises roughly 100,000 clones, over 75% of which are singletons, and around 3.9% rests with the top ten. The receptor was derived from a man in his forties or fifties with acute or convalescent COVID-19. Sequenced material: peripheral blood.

The CDR3 DNA sequence: TGTGCCAGCAGTTACTCGCCACAGGGCGAAGCTTTCTTT. Protein: CASSYSPQGEAFF. The V gene is TRBV6-2 or TRBV6-3, the J gene TRBJ1-1; possible D gene TRBD1, 6 bases. In germline, CDR1 is MNHEY, CDR2 SVGEGT. CDR3 size: 13 residues. V shed 0 bases and J shed 8 bases, with 10 bases lying between them.